The clone carrying this TCR beta chain has a handful of counts. The antigen is undetermined. The record originates from a study of response to subunit inactivated influenza vaccine. Points from the study as a whole: The authors proposed limited new T cell recruitment per seasonal influenza vaccination.

TCRdb processed the RT-PCR reads anew with MiXCR; each CDR3 protein has one entry. The sample holds roughly 650,000 distinct CDR3 sequences, 14% seen once. The germline gives CDR1 SGHTA, CDR2 FQGNSA. This CDR3 region has 14 residues. Trimming left V 5 bases short and J 4 bases short, with 14 bases between. The material was PBMCs from blood, obtained around 15 days before vaccination. This clonotype originated in a man between 50 and 59 years old who received an inactivated influenza vaccine. V usage is TRBV7-2 and J usage is TRBJ2-5; weak D call: TRBD1 (6 bases). CDR3 loop: CASSKNRVPETQYF. The CDR3 coding sequence is TGTGCCAGCAGCAAGAACAGGGTTCCAGAGACCCAGTACTTC.